This T cell receptor beta chain was retrieved from a study of T-cell reconstitution after alpha-beta-depleted transplantation in children. Overall study results and limits: There were reportedly several hundred expanded graft clones from which alpha-beta T cells came about two months after transplant. A year had passed since transplant, and T-cell counts and diversity by then came mostly from newly produced T cells.

This clonotype has only a few counts. Its antigen is still unknown. The CDR3 length is 16 residues. Germline V CDR1 and CDR2: LNHNV, YYDKDF (reference sequence). Trimming stripped 0 bases from V and 0 bases from J, with 12 bases between. Library preparation (for TCRbeta) was performed with unique molecular identifiers. TCRdb reprocessed the PCR reads via MiXCR and lists one record per CDR3 protein. The profile shows about 870,000 distinct CDR3 sequences, about 16% of them singletons. The gene calls are TRBV15 and TRBJ2-7; D remains unclear. The origin of this receptor is a male patient between 10 and 17 years old who had a stem cell transplant for acute lymphoblastic leukemia, so the T cells may come from the graft donor. The sample consisted of PBMCs, mostly from graft donor cells, taken 360 days after TCRalphabeta/CD19-depleted stem cell transplant. The CDR3 nucleotides read TGTGCCACCAGCAGAGATGAGGTAGCCGGCTCCTACGAGCAGTACTTC. Its translation is CATSRDEVAGSYEQYF.